A single sample gave rise to the 8 T cell receptor beta chains below, sequenced in a study of blood T cell repertoires in COVID-19. The repertoire was sequenced with immunoSEQ multiplex PCR; TCRdb's copy has only in-frame clones and lacks some. Seen here are approximately 230,000 clones, roughly 84% observed once, and the top ten hold about 4%. The sequenced material came from peripheral blood. The receptors shown here come from a woman aged 40 to 50 with active or convalescent COVID-19.

The rearrangement links TRBV30 to TRBJ2-7; TRBD1 matches at 10 bases. The CDR3 length is 13 residues. The ends lost 3 bases at V and 2 bases at J; junction bases unmatched: 1. Germline CDR1 is GTSNPN and CDR2 is SVGIG (reference sequence). CDR3 sequence reads: CAWRDRGTYEQYV. CDR3 coding DNA: TGTGCCTGGAGGGACAGGGGGACCTACGAGCAGTACGTC.

This rearrangement joins TRBV4-1 to TRBJ1-5; no clear D gene. Germline assignment: CDR1 MGHRA and CDR2 YSYEKL. The CDR3 has 16 amino acids. V lost 0 bases and J lost 2, with 11 bases in between. CDR3 sequence: CASSQDLGFGNQPQHF. The CDR3 nucleotides read TGCGCCAGCAGCCAAGATCTCGGGTTTGGCAATCAGCCCCAGCATTTT.

V and J are TRBV11-1 and TRBJ2-1; D perhaps matches TRBD2 (5 bases). Germline CDR1 reads SGHAT; CDR2 reads FQDESV (reference sequence). V gave up 5 bases and J gave up 11 bases, with 16 bases separating them. This CDR3 contains 13 residues. The CDR3 sequence is CASSPGSVNKQFF. The DNA of the CDR3 is TGTGCCAGCAGCCCGGGGAGCGTGAATAAGCAGTTCTTC.

The chain joins TRBV7-9 to TRBJ1-1, with unresolved D. There are 15 residues in the CDR3. CDR1 SEHNR and CDR2 FQNEAQ come from the germline V gene (reference sequence). Trimming shortened V by 0 bases and J by 4 bases, and 12 bases separated the two germline ends. CDR3: CASSLAGSRVTEAFF. The CDR3 DNA sequence: TGTGCCAGCAGCTTAGCCGGTTCCCGAGTCACTGAAGCTTTCTTT.

The chain couples TRBV27 to TRBJ2-5, with TRBD1 identical over 7 bases. V gave up 6 bases and J gave up 4 bases; unmatched junction bases: 8. Germline lookup yields CDR1 MNHEY and CDR2 SMNVEV (reference sequence). The CDR3 contains 14 residues. CDR3 sequence: CASRLDREGETQYF. DNA of the CDR3: TGTGCCAGCAGACTCGACAGGGAAGGAGAGACCCAGTACTTC.

This clone appeared a single time. The chain employs TRBV2 and TRBJ1-2; no firm D call. This CDR3 is built from 8 residues. Trimming pared 10 bases from V and 8 bases from J, leaving 5 bases between. The germline gives CDR1 SNHLY, CDR2 FYNNEI. Here the CDR3 DNA reads TGTGCCACCGTAGGCTACACCTTC. Protein sequence: CATVGYTF.

A note on this clone: The junction shows a germline mismatch at one end, possibly a read error. The chain couples TRBV6-5 to TRBJ1-5, with D tentatively TRBD1 (5 bases). The CDR3 loop spans 15 amino acids. CDR1 is MNHEY and CDR2 is SVGAGI in the germline V gene. CDR3: CASSYRGDSNQPRHF. The CDR3 DNA sequence: TGTGCCAGCAGTTATAGGGGCGATAGCAATCAGCCCCGGCATTTT.

This rearrangement joins TRBV7-9 to TRBJ2-2; 11 bases are shared with TRBD2. The CDR3 contains 16 residues. The junction had 3 bases not matched to a gene; V was cut back by 5 bases and J by 1 base. Germline CDR1 is SEHNR and CDR2 is FQNEAQ (reference sequence). The CDR3 protein is CASSRLAGRNTGELFF. The CDR3 nucleotides read TGTGCCAGCAGCCGACTAGCGGGGCGGAACACCGGGGAGCTGTTTTTT.